Shown below are 4 T cell receptor beta chains from a single sample sequenced in a study of tumor-infiltrating lymphocytes in primary liver carcinoma. Starting material for RNA and DNA co-extraction consisted of about 20-33 mg of unsorted bulk tissue. With around 490 ng total RNA as template and a constant-region primer, TCR beta cDNA was made. The TCR beta library was amplified through three nested multiplex PCR rounds in a modified ARM-PCR procedure. A C-beta reverse primer was combined with TRBV1-TRBV30 forward primers in the first two PCR rounds, and each round had approximately 10 cycles. TCRdb fed the multiplex PCR reads into MiXCR, producing one record per CDR3 protein. The table shows roughly 53,000 distinct CDR3 sequences, with 60% to 75% occurring only once. The sequenced material came from liver tumor tissue from sampling region 2. The subset was: tumor region T2, inferior pole. The source of these receptors is a man aged 35 to 55 with primary liver carcinoma and hepatitis B virus infection.

This clonotype has at least ten counts. Given a much more abundant clone one base away, this may be a read error. The V and J genes are TRBV11-2 and TRBJ2-5, with TRBD2 as a possible D gene (6 bases). Germline V lookup: CDR1 SGHAT, CDR2 FQNNGV. The CDR3 has 14 residues. For the CDR3, the DNA is TGTGCCAGCAGCTTTGGTTCCTTAGGGACTCCTTTTACGTTC. It is translated as CASSFGSLGTPFTF. The full variable domain, in which reference TRBV11-2 and TRBJ2-5 provide the parts outside the CDR3, is EAGVAQSPRYKIIEKRQSVAFWCNPISGHATLYWYQQILGQGPKLLIQFQNNGVVDDSQLPKDRFSAERLKGVDSTLKIQPAKLEDSAVYLCASSFGSLGTPFTFGPGTRLLVL.

A word on this clonotype: A junction boundary mismatches the germline segment, possibly from a read error. The DNA of the CDR3 is TGTGCCAGCAGTTACAGGCCAGGAGACTACAATAAGCAGTTCTTC. Protein sequence: CASSYRPGDYNKQFF. The J gene is TRBJ2-1, the V gene TRBV6-5; D perhaps matches TRBD2 (5 bases). Germline values: CDR1 MNHEY, CDR2 SVGAGI. The CDR3 totals 15 residues.

The V and J genes are TRBV7-9 and TRBJ2-1, with 8 bases lining up with TRBD2. J gave up 7 bases and V 5 bases, and 10 bases lay outside the gene matches. Germline V CDR1 and CDR2: SEHNR, FQNEAQ (reference sequence). This CDR3 has 15 residues. DNA for the CDR3: TGTGCCAGCAGCCTCCCGGGTAGCGGGGCAAATGAGCAGTTCTTC. Translated, it gives CASSLPGSGANEQFF.

The chain has TRBV29-1 and TRBJ2-3, with 9 bases fitting TRBD1. The J segment lost 5 bases and the V segment lost 4 bases, leaving 7 bases of the junction unmatched. Germline CDR1 SQVTM, CDR2 ANQGSEA. This CDR3 has 14 amino acids. CDR3 protein: CSVVTGTGLDTQYF. The CDR3 DNA sequence: TGCAGCGTTGTGACCGGGACAGGGTTAGATACGCAGTATTTT.